This T cell receptor beta chain was recovered during a study of shared clonotypes between healthy human individuals. Study-wide background: With ages of 18 to 49, the donors were a couple of women and three men. General study points: Sharing across a few donors was seen in 4% to 6.5% of naive CD4 clonotypes. Despite large depth, rarefaction showed incomplete sorted-subset sequencing. Memory subsets generally showed smaller estimated richness than naive subsets did.

CDR3 length equals 16 residues. CDR1 MRHNA and CDR2 SNTAGT come from the germline V gene. Trimming removed 3 bases from V and 2 bases from J; junction bases left unmatched: 8. Assay: immunoSEQ multiplex PCR; the TCRdb copy retains only in-frame clones and omits some. Counted here are 190,000 or so clones, around 93% occurring once; the ten biggest clones make up 0.067%. To note about this clone: What it binds is unknown.

The chain has TRBV6-4 and TRBJ1-2; TRBD1 matches at 8 bases. The TCR originated in a woman aged 25 to 39 in good health. The sample consisted of naive CD4+ T cells sorted from blood. Subset: CD45RA+ positively selected. CDR3 DNA sequence: TGTGCCAGCAGTGATTCCAGGGGGCGAGGGAACTATGGCTACACCTTC. Translation: CASSDSRGRGNYGYTF.